This TCR beta chain is drawn from a study of blood T cell repertoires in COVID-19. CDR1 and CDR2 from the germline V gene are MDHEN and SYDVKM. V was clipped by 8 bases and J by 5 bases, with 15 bases between them. This CDR3 spans 13 amino acids. Methods used by the authors: The authors estimated nucleated cell counts from reference gene primer amplification. This table comes from immunoSEQ multiplex PCR, and its TCRdb copy is limited to in-frame clones, with some not included. That table is the source of V, J and clone size, and D and trimming were worked out from the DNA. The sample comprises fewer than 150,000 clones, about four fifths of which are singletons, and 8% rests with the top ten.

What was sequenced was peripheral blood. The chain employs TRBV28 and TRBJ2-5; tentative D call: TRBD2 (6 bases). The origin of this receptor is a human donor in a cohort sampled during active COVID-19. The CDR3 loop is CASVGLPRETQYF. CDR3 bases: TGTGCCAGCGTGGGACTGCCTAGGGAGACCCAGTACTTC.